These 23 T cell receptor beta chains were all obtained from the same sample, sequenced in a study of shared clonotypes between healthy human individuals (TCRdb year 2020). Libraries were built with the immunoSEQ multiplex PCR assay. As stored in TCRdb, this immuneACCESS dataset retains in-frame rearrangements with V and J assigned. A fraction of the clones does not appear; measured against another copy, unresolved V genes explain less than half of the discrepancy, and the remainder lacks a known reason. Here the sample has about 2.3 million clones; more than 80% occur a single time. Of the sample, roughly 0.36% falls within the top ten clones. Sample: naive CD4+ T cells from PBMCs. Sample cell subset or site, as interpreted from the label and publication: CD45RA+ positively selected. The receptors were gathered from a man younger than 30 in good health. Some clones in this sample may be carry-over from other donors' samples.

The genes are TRBV5-5 and TRBJ1-1; D remains unclear. V lost 0 bases and J 0 bases, leaving 6 bases between the germline ends. The CDR3 sequence is 14 residues long. Germline-derived CDR1 and CDR2 are SGHKS and YYEKEE (reference sequence). The CDR3 region has the DNA TGTGCCAGCAGCTTGGCCCTGGTGAACACTGAAGCTTTCTTT. Its protein product is CASSLALVNTEAFF.

In its sample, this clone was seen once. The gene calls are TRBV7-2 and TRBJ2-7; 13 bases are a match to TRBD2. There are 16 residues in the CDR3. Per germline, CDR1 SGHTA and CDR2 FQGNSA. The junction had 6 bases not matched to a gene; V was cut back by 4 bases and J by 3 bases. The CDR3 region has the DNA TGTGCCAGCAGCTCGTACGGGACTAGCGGGATCTACGAGCAGTACTTC. This encodes CASSSYGTSGIYEQYF. The full variable domain, in which reference TRBV7-2 and TRBJ2-7 provide the parts outside the CDR3, is GAGVSQSPSNKVTEKGKDVELRCDPISGHTALYWYRQSLGQGLEFLIYFQGNSAPDKSGLPSDRFSAERTGGSVSTLTIQRTQQEDSAVYLCASSSYGTSGIYEQYFGPGTRLTVT.

As to this clone: The sample carries other DNA sequences with the same CDR3. V is TRBV28 and J is TRBJ2-7; weak D call: TRBD2 (5 bases). With 2 bases removed from V and 4 bases from J, the gap between germline ends came to 12 bases. The CDR3 runs to 14 residues. Germline lookup yields CDR1 MDHEN and CDR2 SYDVKM. CDR3 sequence: CASSLEGLSYEQYF. CDR3 DNA: TGTGCCAGCAGTTTAGAGGGTCTCTCTTACGAGCAGTACTTC.

The V call is TRBV28, the J call TRBJ2-6, with no clear D. The V end was cut by 8 bases, the J end by 0 bases, with 11 bases between. Germline V gene sequence: CDR1 MDHEN, CDR2 SYDVKM. This CDR3 spans 15 amino acids. The CDR3 nucleotides read TGTGCCAGCCATAACTCATTCTCTGGGGCCAACGTCCTGACTTTC. Protein: CASHNSFSGANVLTF.

The chain combines TRBV5-1 with TRBJ2-1, with 11 bases identical to TRBD2. The CDR3 is 15 amino acids. Germline V gene data show CDR1 as SGHRS and CDR2 as YFSETQ. V was clipped by 2 bases and J by 8 bases; unmatched bases: 6. In DNA, the CDR3 is TGCGCCAGCAGCTTTAAACTAGCGGGAGATGATGAGCAGTTCTTC. It yields the protein CASSFKLAGDDEQFF.

The CDR3 nucleotides read TGCGCCAGCAGCTTGGTCACAGGTAACGAGCAGTACTTC. Translating it yields CASSLVTGNEQYF. V gene TRBV5-1 combines with J gene TRBJ2-7; possible D gene TRBD1, 5 bases. The CDR3 is made up of 13 amino acids. Germline CDR1 is SGHRS and CDR2 is YFSETQ. The germline V and J ends were trimmed by 0 bases and 5 bases, with 9 bases remaining between them.

This sequence joins TRBV10-3 and TRBJ2-7, with 7 bases matching TRBD2. Germline V gives CDR1 ENHRY, CDR2 SYGVKD. The CDR3 consists of 13 residues. With V trimmed by 9 bases and J by 0 bases, 5 bases remained unmatched. DNA for the CDR3: TGTGCCATAAGTCTAGCGGACTCCTACGAGCAGTACTTC. Encoded protein: CAISLADSYEQYF.

The V and J genes are TRBV2 and TRBJ2-1, with TRBD2 as a possible D gene (5 bases). Trimming cost V 1 base and J 9 bases, with 13 bases left between them. The CDR3 sequence is 14 residues long. From germline, CDR1 is SNHLY and CDR2 FYNNEI. In nucleotides, the CDR3 is TGTGCCAGCAGTGAAGGGGTCGAGGGCCGTGAGCAGTTCTTC. This translates into CASSEGVEGREQFF.

The genes are TRBV6-1 and TRBJ2-3; 7 nucleotides line up with TRBD2. There are 15 residues in the CDR3. The germline gives CDR1 MNHNS, CDR2 SASEGT. V shed 8 bases and J 4 bases; nucleotides not matched to a gene: 12. The CDR3 nucleotides are TGTGCCAGCGCCGTCGGACTAGTCACATCAGATACGCAGTATTTT. This translates into CASAVGLVTSDTQYF.

This chain connects TRBV28 to TRBJ2-3, with D possibly being TRBD1 or TRBD2 (5 bases each). This CDR3 is built from 16 residues. Trimming cost V 6 bases and J 11 bases, with 27 bases left between them. Germline lookup yields CDR1 MDHEN and CDR2 SYDVKM. CDR3 amino acids: CASREGPGPSAPWQYF. For the CDR3, the DNA is TGTGCCAGCAGAGAGGGACCCGGGCCTTCGGCTCCGTGGCAGTATTTT.

CDR3 amino acids: CASSPSAQETQYF. In DNA, the CDR3 is TGTGCCAGCTCACCCTCTGCGCAAGAGACCCAGTACTTC. This rearrangement joins TRBV18 to TRBJ2-5; D uncertain. V lost 3 bases, J lost 2 bases, and 7 bases lay in between. The CDR3 runs 13 residues. CDR1 and CDR2 from the germline V gene are KGHSH and LQKENI.

This clone was recorded a few times. The chain is built from TRBV29-1 and TRBJ1-1, with D hard to call. Germline V gene data show CDR1 as SQVTM and CDR2 as ANQGSEA. V lost 2 bases and J 1 base, leaving 11 bases between the germline ends. The CDR3 is 14 residues long. CDR3 sequence (DNA): TGCAGCGTTGAATCCGTCCTTACGAACACTGAAGCTTTCTTT. Translation: CSVESVLTNTEAFF.

As to this clone: At the DNA level, this CDR3 is encoded by other sequences in the same sample as well. V usage is TRBV5-1 and J usage is TRBJ2-2; D is possibly TRBD1 (6 bases). Germline CDR1 is SGHRS and CDR2 is YFSETQ. The CDR3 length is 15 residues. Trimming took 2 bases from V and 1 from J, leaving 9 bases between them. DNA of the CDR3: TGCGCCAGCAGCTTAGGCAGGGGGAACACCGGGGAGCTGTTTTTT. Translated, it gives CASSLGRGNTGELFF.

As DNA, the CDR3 is TGTGCCAGCAGCGCCTCTAGCGCCAGCACAGATACGCAGTATTTT. It is translated as CASSASSASTDTQYF. This chain links TRBV7-9 with TRBJ2-3; TRBD2 is a possible D gene (6 bases). V was pared by 5 bases and J by 0 bases, with 12 bases between. The CDR3 sequence is 15 residues long. CDR1 is SEHNR and CDR2 is FQNEAQ in the germline V gene (reference sequence).

V is TRBV10-3 and J is TRBJ1-2, with 7 bases aligning to TRBD1. This CDR3 has 17 residues. Germline V gives CDR1 ENHRY, CDR2 SYGVKD. Trimming cost V 3 bases and J 3 bases; bases outside gene matches: 13. The CDR3 coding sequence is TGTGCCATCAGTGACCTGCAAAGGGGGCCTTATGACTATGGCTACACCTTC. This translates into CAISDLQRGPYDYGYTF.

As concerns this clone: The identical CDR3 is also encoded by other nucleotide sequences in the sample. V usage is TRBV7-3 and J usage is TRBJ2-7; no reliable D call. There are 15 residues in the CDR3. From germline, CDR1 is SGHTA and CDR2 FQGTGA. Between the trimmed V and J ends, which lost 2 bases and 0 bases, there was a span of 11 bases. CDR3 in amino acids: CASSLLGGSSYEQYF. The CDR3 DNA reads TGTGCCAGCAGCTTACTTGGCGGCAGCTCCTACGAGCAGTACTTC.

V is TRBV27 and J is TRBJ2-1; possibly TRBD2 for D (6 bases). V was pared by 6 bases and J by 14 bases, with 14 bases between. This CDR3 has 11 residues. Germline V CDR1 and CDR2: MNHEY, SMNVEV (reference sequence). The CDR3 loop is CASRPGLMEFF. Written as DNA, the CDR3 is TGTGCCAGCAGGCCGGGACTTATGGAGTTCTTC.

V gene TRBV4-1 combines with J gene TRBJ2-2, with D maybe TRBD2 (6 bases). V lost 6 bases and J lost 4, with 21 bases in between. Germline CDR1 is MGHRA and CDR2 is YSYEKL. This CDR3 has 17 residues. The CDR3 nucleotides are TGCGCCAGCAGTGTCGGGCTAGCGAAGAGCCCCACCGGGGAGCTGTTTTTT. This translates into CASSVGLAKSPTGELFF.

The rearrangement links TRBV9 to TRBJ2-7; 7 bases are a match to TRBD2. CDR1 and CDR2 from the germline V gene are SGDLS and YYNGEE. The CDR3 consists of 14 residues. The trim removed 4 bases at V and 5 bases at J, leaving 9 bases unmatched. The CDR3 DNA follows: TGTGCCAGCAGCCCTCCCGGGAGGTCCCACGAGCAGTACTTC. It is translated as CASSPPGRSHEQYF.

The chain carries TRBV5-1 and TRBJ2-1; 10 nucleotides agree with TRBD1. J was trimmed by 6 bases and V by 4 bases; bases with no gene match: 4. The length of the CDR3 is 14 residues. Per germline, CDR1 SGHRS and CDR2 YFSETQ. The DNA for the CDR3 is TGCGCCAGCAGCCGGGACAGGGGAACCAATGAGCAGTTCTTC. Its translation is CASSRDRGTNEQFF.

The V and J genes are TRBV28 and TRBJ1-2; no clear D. Trimming stripped 4 bases from V and 8 bases from J, with 17 bases between. In germline, CDR1 is MDHEN, CDR2 SYDVKM. The CDR3 has 14 amino acids. The chain's CDR3 is CASSSPGEARGYTF. CDR3 nucleotides: TGTGCCAGCAGTTCCCCCGGAGAGGCTCGAGGCTACACCTTC.

V is TRBV5-4 and J is TRBJ2-7; TRBD1 might be the D (6 bases). Trimming pared 4 bases from V and 0 bases from J, leaving 14 bases between. Germline loops: CDR1 SGHNT, CDR2 YYREEE (reference sequence). This CDR3 spans 15 amino acids. DNA for the CDR3: TGTGCCAGCAGCGTCGACAGGAGGAGCTCCTACGAGCAGTACTTC. Residues: CASSVDRRSSYEQYF.

The chain employs TRBV14 and TRBJ2-7, with TRBD1 matching 8 bases. Per the germline V gene, CDR1 is SGHDN and CDR2 is FVKESK. The ends lost 0 bases at V and 8 bases at J; junction bases unmatched: 6. The CDR3 has 14 amino acids. The CDR3, as DNA: TGTGCCAGCAGCCAAGATCGAACAGGGGGGAAGCAGTACTTC. It codes for CASSQDRTGGKQYF. The full variable domain, completed using reference TRBV14 and TRBJ2-7, is EAGVTQFPSHSVIEKGQTVTLRCDPISGHDNLYWYRRVMGKEIKFLLHFVKESKQDESGMPNNRFLAERTGGTYSTLKVQPAELEDSGVYFCASSQDRTGGKQYFGPGTRLTVT.